The subject of this entry is one TCR beta chain. What it binds is not known. This sample is drawn from a study of glioma-infiltrating T cells. Findings and caveats of the study: Gliomas, especially low-grade, showed above-expected tissue-blood divergence; non-neoplastic patients showed below. Tissue and blood shared very few CDR3 sequences.

Using RNA template, CDR3s of TCR alpha and beta were amplified with iRepertoire arm-PCR. MiXCR was run by TCRdb on the multiplex PCR reads, yielding one entry per CDR3 protein. The table records approximately 120,000 distinct CDR3 sequences, roughly 24% of them present only once. The sequencing input was glioma tissue, nonneoplastic brain tissue, or PBMCs (not recorded which). The clonotype was recovered from a human donor with low-grade glioma or glioblastoma, undergoing nonglioma brain surgery, or in good health (not recorded which).

The CDR3 bases are TGTGCCAGCAGTTGGGGCGACAGTCGATACACTGAAGCTTTCTTT. Its protein product is CASSWGDSRYTEAFF. J is TRBJ1-1 and V is TRBV5-5; a weak D match, TRBD1 (5 bases). V dropped 5 bases and J dropped 3 bases, with 17 bases sitting between them. From germline, CDR1 is SGHKS and CDR2 YYEKEE (reference sequence). The CDR3 runs to 15 residues.